The 32 T cell receptor beta chains listed next were all sequenced from one sample in a study of PD-1 blockade in mismatch repair-deficient tumors (dated 2017 in TCRdb). Library method: the immunoSEQ multiplex PCR assay. This is the immuneACCESS table as TCRdb keeps it, with only in-frame sequences that have V and J called. A part of the clones is gone; compared with another copy, unresolved V genes explain less than half, and the rest is unexplained. This sample comprises about 16,000 clones, 80% to 85% of them detected only once. The top ten hold around 3.3% of the sample. The sample in question was PBMCs, obtained 4 weeks after starting pembrolizumab. The receptors derive from an adult with mismatch repair-deficient cancer.

J is TRBJ2-1 and V is TRBV5-4; the match to TRBD1 covers 7 bases. The CDR3 has 16 amino acids. CDR1 is SGHNT and CDR2 is YYREEE in the germline V gene (reference sequence). Trimming removed 5 bases from V and 10 bases from J; junction bases left unmatched: 18. The CDR3 nucleotides read TGTGCCAGCAGACCTGAGAGGGACAGCCCCGCCGTGGAGCAGTTCTTC. Translated: CASRPERDSPAVEQFF. Together with reference TRBV5-4 and TRBJ2-1, the CDR3 gives the full variable domain: ETGVTQSPTHLIKTRGQQVTLRCSSQSGHNTVSWYQQALGQGPQFIFQYYREEENGRGNFPPRFSGLQFPNYSSELNVNALELDDSALYLCASRPERDSPAVEQFFGPGTRLTVL.

V usage is TRBV21-1 and J usage is TRBJ2-2; the D segment call TRBD2 is taken from the table without a DNA check. TRBV21-1 is an annotated pseudogene. This CDR3 has 17 residues. Written as DNA, the CDR3 is TGTGCCAGCACCGAATCGGGGGTGGGGACGATCACCGGGGAGCTGTTTTTT. Translating gives CASTESGVGTITGELFF.

The J gene is TRBJ2-1, the V gene TRBV6-7; maybe TRBD2 (6 bases). TRBV6-7 belongs to the ORF category, with a function that is uncertain. The CDR3 spans 13 residues. CDR3 sequence (DNA): TGTGTCGGACCGGGACTCTCCTACAATGAGCAGTTCTTC. Translating it yields CVGPGLSYNEQFF.

This clone was detected only a few times. The J gene is TRBJ2-7, the V gene TRBV5-1, with TRBD2 matching over 10 bases. Germline V gene data show CDR1 as SGHRS and CDR2 as YFSETQ. J gave up 4 bases and V 3 bases, and 4 bases lay outside the gene matches. This CDR3 contains 14 residues. The CDR3 reads CASSSSGSLYEQYF. As DNA, the CDR3 is TGCGCCAGCAGCTCTAGCGGGAGTCTGTACGAGCAGTACTTC.

Turning to this clone: A read error may account for a junction end that differs from germline. The chain has TRBV7-6 and TRBJ2-1; D uncertain. Germline V lookup: CDR1 SGHVS, CDR2 FNYEAQ. The CDR3 length is 17 residues. The CDR3 loop is CTSSLGLQTLTYNEQFF. CDR3 DNA sequence: TGTACCAGCAGCTTAGGCCTACAGACCCTTACCTACAATGAGCAGTTCTTC.

This sequence joins TRBV2 and TRBJ2-7, with 7 bases fitting TRBD1. The CDR3 is made up of 14 amino acids. J lost 2 bases, V lost 4 bases, and 5 bases had no gene match. Germline CDR1 and CDR2: SNHLY and FYNNEI. DNA for the CDR3: TGTGCCAGCAGTGCTTGGACAGGCACCTACGAGCAGTACTTC. This encodes CASSAWTGTYEQYF.

This chain uses TRBV6-6 with TRBJ2-3, with a possible D match to TRBD2 (6 bases). This CDR3 region has 16 residues. Germline lookup yields CDR1 MNHNY and CDR2 SVGAGI (reference sequence). Trimming took 3 bases from V and 5 from J, leaving 18 bases between them. CDR3 coding DNA: TGTGCCAGCAGTTATGGGTTAGCGGCTGGGGGAGATACGCAGTATTTT. Translated: CASSYGLAAGGDTQYF.

The CDR3 DNA sequence: TGTGCCAGCAGTTTAATCCTAGGGAGGCCCCACTACGAGCAGTACTTC. As protein: CASSLILGRPHYEQYF. The V gene is TRBV27, the J gene TRBJ2-7, with D tentatively TRBD2 (6 bases). Per the germline V gene, CDR1 is MNHEY and CDR2 is SMNVEV (reference sequence). Trimming stripped 2 bases from V and 3 bases from J, with 17 bases between. The CDR3 sequence is 16 residues long.

This chain joins TRBV9 and TRBJ2-1, with 11 bases lining up with TRBD2. Germline CDR1 reads SGDLS; CDR2 reads YYNGEE. This CDR3 is 15 amino acids long. The junction had 7 bases not matched to a gene; V was cut back by 7 bases and J by 4 bases. DNA of the CDR3: TGTGCCAGCTCTTTAGCGGGAGGGTTTTACAATGAGCAGTTCTTC. Translation: CASSLAGGFYNEQFF.

The chain carries TRBV7-9 and TRBJ2-7, with 7 bases identical to TRBD2. With V trimmed by 3 bases and J by 0 bases, 8 bases remained unmatched. The CDR3 length is 16 residues. Germline V gene lookup returns CDR1 SEHNR and CDR2 FQNEAQ (reference sequence). CDR3 sequence reads: CASSFAGLAASYEQYF. DNA of the CDR3: TGTGCCAGCAGCTTCGCCGGGCTAGCGGCCTCCTACGAGCAGTACTTC.

The CDR3 DNA follows: TGTGCCAGCAGTTTGACAGGGGGCAGCAATCAGCCCCAGCATTTT. Translated, it gives CASSLTGGSNQPQHF. J is TRBJ1-5 and V is TRBV28; 10 bases fit TRBD1. Unmatched junction bases numbered 0, after V lost 3 bases and J lost 1 base. The CDR3 extends over 15 amino acids. In germline, CDR1 is MDHEN, CDR2 SYDVKM.

V and J are TRBV18 and TRBJ1-5; D unresolved. The CDR3 has 16 amino acids. Germline CDR1 KGHSH, CDR2 LQKENI. The V end was cut by 2 bases, the J end by 3 bases, with 14 bases between. The CDR3 is CASSPTKALVNQPQHF. The CDR3 bases are TGTGCCAGCTCACCAACTAAAGCCCTGGTCAATCAGCCCCAGCATTTT.

This chain joins TRBV7-6 and TRBJ2-5; no reliable D call. CDR1 and CDR2 from the germline V gene are SGHVS and FNYEAQ. The V and J ends lost 8 bases and 5 bases respectively, with 12 bases between them. This CDR3 has 12 residues. The CDR3 is CASGRPGETQYF. CDR3 DNA: TGTGCCAGCGGTAGGCCCGGGGAGACCCAGTACTTC.

This rearrangement joins TRBV23-1 to TRBJ2-3, with D perhaps matching TRBD1 (5 bases). TRBV23-1 is flagged as an ORF with uncertain function. Trimming cost V 10 bases and J 2 bases, with 16 bases left between them. The CDR3 is 14 amino acids. The CDR3 bases are TGCGCCAACCCCCCGAAAGGGGCCACAGATACGCAGTATTTT. This gives the protein CANPPKGATDTQYF.

Here the CDR3 DNA reads TGTGCCAGCAGCTTAGTATTCAGCGGGGGGCTGAGCACAGATACGCAGTATTTT. Protein product: CASSLVFSGGLSTDTQYF. This chain links TRBV11-2 with TRBJ2-3; TRBD2 aligns across 9 bases. The CDR3 spans 18 residues. The germline gives CDR1 SGHAT, CDR2 FQNNGV. J lost 0 bases, V lost 1 base, and 8 bases had no gene match. The entire variable domain, with the rest obtained from reference TRBV11-2 and TRBJ2-3, is as follows: EAGVAQSPRYKIIEKRQSVAFWCNPISGHATLYWYQQILGQGPKLLIQFQNNGVVDDSQLPKDRFSAERLKGVDSTLKIQPAKLEDSAVYLCASSLVFSGGLSTDTQYFGPGTRLTVL.

V usage is TRBV30 and J usage is TRBJ1-5; perhaps TRBD1 as D (5 bases). This CDR3 region has 15 residues. Germline loops: CDR1 GTSNPN, CDR2 SVGIG (reference sequence). Trimming removed 2 bases from V and 5 bases from J, with 16 bases in between. CDR3 sequence reads: CAWSYGTRLYQPQHF. The CDR3 nucleotides read TGTGCCTGGAGTTACGGGACTCGGCTCTATCAGCCCCAGCATTTT. Looking up the rest from reference TRBV30 and TRBJ1-5 gives the full variable domain: SQTIHQWPATLVQPVGSPLSLECTVEGTSNPNLYWYRQAAGRGLQLLFYSVGIGQISSEVPQNLSASRPQDRQFILSSKKLLLSDSGFYLCAWSYGTRLYQPQHFGDGTRLSIL.

The chain employs TRBV5-4 and TRBJ2-4, with 7 nucleotides matching TRBD1. The CDR3 sequence is 15 residues long. CDR1 and CDR2 (germline): SGHNT, YYREEE (reference sequence). J lost 8 bases, V lost 3 bases, and 11 bases had no gene match. The CDR3 protein is CASSSDFDRAHIQYF. In DNA, the CDR3 is TGTGCCAGCAGCTCAGACTTCGACAGGGCCCACATTCAGTACTTC.

The genes are TRBV5-4 and TRBJ2-5; 13 positions match TRBD2. The V gene end was trimmed by 4 bases and the J gene end by 4 bases; junction bases not matched to a gene: 13. Germline assignment: CDR1 SGHNT and CDR2 YYREEE (reference sequence). The CDR3 consists of 18 residues. CDR3 coding DNA: TGTGCCAGCAGCCTGGGTAGGACTAGCGGGAGAGGTGGAGAGACCCAGTACTTC. It yields the protein CASSLGRTSGRGGETQYF.

A few counts support this clone. J is TRBJ2-7 and V is TRBV7-2, with unresolved D. Germline CDR1 SGHTA, CDR2 FQGNSA. V lost 4 bases and J lost 5, with 6 bases in between. This CDR3 comprises 11 residues. Here the CDR3 reads CASSYYNEQYF. Here the CDR3 DNA reads TGTGCCAGCAGCTACTACAACGAGCAGTACTTC.

J is TRBJ1-2 and V is TRBV19; tentatively, D is TRBD1 (5 bases). Trimming shortened V by 6 bases and J by 0 bases, and 23 bases separated the two germline ends. Germline V gives CDR1 LNHDA, CDR2 SQIVND (reference sequence). The CDR3 is 18 amino acids. This chain's CDR3 is CASRPGLYSQFTNYGYTF. The CDR3 bases are TGTGCCAGTAGGCCGGGACTCTACTCTCAATTTACTAACTATGGCTACACCTTC. The full variable domain, with the rest looked up from reference TRBV19 and TRBJ1-2, is DGGITQSPKYLFRKEGQNVTLSCEQNLNHDAMYWYRQDPGQGLRLIYYSQIVNDFQKGDIAEGYSVSREKKESFPLTVTSAQKNPTAFYLCASRPGLYSQFTNYGYTFGSGTRLTVV.

This chain uses TRBV6-1 with TRBJ2-7; TRBD2 matches at 14 bases. CDR3 size: 16 residues. CDR1 and CDR2 from the germline V gene are MNHNS and SASEGT. V trimming: 1 base; J trimming: 9 bases; junction bases outside the gene matches: 8. Written as DNA, the CDR3 is TGTGCCAGCAGTGAAGTACATTTGGGACTAGCGGGAGTGCAGTACTTC. It encodes CASSEVHLGLAGVQYF.

By its share, this clone is medium-sized. This chain connects TRBV5-6 to TRBJ1-2; D call uncertain. Trimming shortened V by 1 base and J by 5 bases, and 12 bases separated the two germline ends. Germline V gene lookup returns CDR1 SGHDT and CDR2 YYEEEE. The CDR3 has 14 amino acids. The CDR3 spells CASSLMEAGYGYTF. Here the CDR3 DNA reads TGTGCCAGCAGCTTGATGGAGGCAGGTTATGGCTACACCTTC.

The chain couples TRBV5-1 to TRBJ2-3, with 10 bases identical to TRBD2. From germline, CDR1 is SGHRS and CDR2 YFSETQ. The CDR3 covers 16 residues. With 0 bases clipped from V and 3 bases from J, the junction kept 4 bases outside the gene matches. CDR3 DNA: TGCGCCAGCAGCTTGGGGCTAGCGGGAGAGACAGATACGCAGTATTTT. Residues: CASSLGLAGETDTQYF.

The rearrangement uses TRBV29-1 and TRBJ2-5, with a tentative D call TRBD2 (6 bases). V lost 7 bases to trimming and J lost 5 bases, with 11 bases between them. Germline CDR1 SQVTM, CDR2 ANQGSEA. This CDR3 spans 11 amino acids. Here the CDR3 reads CSGGLIETQYF. CDR3 nucleotide sequence: TGCAGCGGGGGACTCATTGAGACCCAGTACTTC. The complete variable domain, with remaining parts taken from reference TRBV29-1 and TRBJ2-5, reads SAVISQKPSRDICQRGTSLTIQCQVDSQVTMMFWYRQQPGQSLTLIATANQGSEATYESGFVIDKFPISRPNLTFSTLTVSNMSPEDSSIYLCSGGLIETQYFGPGTRLLVL.

The chain uses TRBV7-9 and TRBJ1-1, with D uncertain. Trimming took off 1 base at V and 6 bases at J, with 9 bases between the two ends. Germline V lookup: CDR1 SEHNR, CDR2 FQNEAQ (reference sequence). The CDR3 covers 13 residues. CDR3 bases: TGTGCCAGCAGCTTAGTAATGCAGTCTGAAGCTTTCTTT. As protein: CASSLVMQSEAFF. The full variable domain, with the rest looked up from reference TRBV7-9 and TRBJ1-1, is DTGVSQNPRHKITKRGQNVTFRCDPISEHNRLYWYRQTLGQGPEFLTYFQNEAQLEKSRLLSDRFSAERPKGSFSTLEIQRTEQGDSAMYLCASSLVMQSEAFFGQGTRLTVV.

The chain is built from TRBV7-8 and TRBJ2-7; 12 bases align to TRBD2. Losses at the gene ends were 5 bases for V and 7 bases for J; bases not matched to a gene: 12. This CDR3 comprises 16 residues. From germline, CDR1 is SGHVS and CDR2 FQNEAQ. The CDR3 loop is CASSPRLAGVSREQYF. CDR3 coding DNA: TGTGCCAGCAGCCCGCGACTAGCGGGAGTGTCTCGGGAGCAGTACTTC. The full variable domain, completed using reference TRBV7-8 and TRBJ2-7, is GAGVSQSPRYKVAKRGQDVALRCDPISGHVSLFWYQQALGQGPEFLTYFQNEAQLDKSGLPSDRFFAERPEGSVSTLKIQRTQQEDSAVYLCASSPRLAGVSREQYFGPGTRLTVT.

Here the CDR3 DNA reads TGTGCCAGTACGACAGGTCCCCCCTATGGCTACACCTTC. Amino acid sequence: CASTTGPPYGYTF. The chain couples TRBV19 to TRBJ1-2, with D perhaps TRBD1 (6 bases). Per germline, CDR1 LNHDA and CDR2 SQIVND (reference sequence). This CDR3 spans 13 amino acids. V lost 7 bases and J 4 bases, leaving 13 bases between the germline ends.

The V and J genes are TRBV7-2 and TRBJ1-6, with D perhaps TRBD1 (6 bases). Trimming took 3 bases from V and 3 from J, leaving 12 bases between them. The CDR3 length is 16 residues. Per the germline V gene, CDR1 is SGHTA and CDR2 is FQGNSA. This CDR3 reads CASSLGAGVYNSPLHF. The CDR3 DNA reads TGTGCCAGCAGCTTGGGGGCGGGTGTCTATAATTCACCCCTCCACTTT. Full variable domain (outside the CDR3, taken from reference TRBV7-2 and TRBJ1-6): GAGVSQSPSNKVTEKGKDVELRCDPISGHTALYWYRQSLGQGLEFLIYFQGNSAPDKSGLPSDRFSAERTGGSVSTLTIQRTQQEDSAVYLCASSLGAGVYNSPLHFGNGTRLTVT.

This sequence joins TRBV7-9 and TRBJ1-2, with D unclear. This CDR3 has 16 residues. Germline CDR1 reads SEHNR; CDR2 reads FQNEAQ (reference sequence). Trimming took off 1 base at V and 0 bases at J, with 12 bases between the two ends. This chain's CDR3 is CASSLDIAESNYGYTF. In DNA, the CDR3 is TGTGCCAGCAGCTTAGATATTGCGGAGTCTAACTATGGCTACACCTTC.

In this sample, this clone turned up once. The rearrangement joins TRBV5-8 to TRBJ1-2, with D uncertain. The CDR3 extends over 15 amino acids. Trimming removed 4 bases from V and 1 base from J, with 14 bases in between. CDR1 and CDR2 (germline): SGHTS, YDEGEE. The CDR3 bases are TGTGCCAGCAGCCCCCGACTGTATGTTAACTATGGCTACACCTTC. Protein product: CASSPRLYVNYGYTF.

CDR3 DNA sequence: TGCAGCGTTGCAGCGGCAGCCGGTACTAGCACAGATACGCAGTATTTT. Translating it yields CSVAAAAGTSTDTQYF. The chain joins TRBV29-1 to TRBJ2-3; TRBD2 might be the D (5 bases). Germline CDR1 is SQVTM and CDR2 is ANQGSEA. This CDR3 region has 16 residues. With 4 bases removed from V and 0 bases from J, the gap between germline ends came to 17 bases.

The chain has TRBV6-5 and TRBJ1-5; D possibly corresponds to TRBD1 (6 bases). The CDR3 is 15 residues long. With 6 bases removed from V and 3 bases from J, the gap between germline ends came to 15 bases. CDR1 and CDR2 from the germline V gene are MNHEY and SVGAGI. CDR3 sequence: CASSFDRSFNQPQHF. DNA for the CDR3: TGTGCCAGCAGCTTTGACAGGTCCTTCAATCAGCCCCAGCATTTT.